Included here is one T cell receptor beta chain sequence, with context. From germline, CDR1 is MNHNY and CDR2 SVGAGI (reference sequence). The CDR3 runs 14 residues. V gave up 4 bases and J gave up 6 bases, with 15 bases separating them. Measured with immunoSEQ multiplex PCR; TCRdb has only the in-frame clones, and not every one. The sample shows about 24,000 clones, approximately 84% of them seen only once. This specimen belongs to a study of T cells in localized non-small cell lung cancer. The material sequenced was peripheral blood, taken before any cancer treatment. The chain combines TRBV6-6 with TRBJ1-2; D is perhaps TRBD1 (6 bases). The clonotype was recovered from a male donor aged 60 or older with stage II squamous cell lung carcinoma. As DNA, the CDR3 is TGTGCCAGCAGTTCGAGGGGGGGAGCAGATGGCTACACCTTC. Translated: CASSSRGGADGYTF.